The 25 T cell receptor beta chains listed next were all sequenced from one sample in a study of identifying expanded T cells in peripheral blood. Here immunoSEQ multiplex PCR was the method, and the copy in TCRdb shows in-frame clones only, minus some. The sample yields about 82,000 clones, 85% to 90% seen once. The sample taken for sequencing was blood. These receptors were taken from a person between 18 and 75 years old in good health.

The DNA for the CDR3 is TGTGCCAGCAGTCTGGACAGGGGCTCCAATGGCTACACCTTC. This gives the protein CASSLDRGSNGYTF. V gene TRBV5-6 combines with J gene TRBJ1-2; 9 bases fit TRBD1. V dropped 5 bases and J dropped 6; count of bases not matched to a gene: 8. Germline assignment: CDR1 SGHDT and CDR2 YYEEEE. CDR3 length: 14 amino acids.

The V call is TRBV19, the J call TRBJ2-2; D is ambiguous. CDR1 is LNHDA, CDR2 SQIVND, per germline (reference sequence). There are 14 residues in the CDR3. Trimming stripped 4 bases from V and 3 bases from J, with 9 bases between. The CDR3 DNA follows: TGTGCCAGTAGTACCAAACAGTACACCGGGGAGCTGTTTTTT. Translating gives CASSTKQYTGELFF. Looking up the rest from reference TRBV19 and TRBJ2-2 gives the full variable domain: DGGITQSPKYLFRKEGQNVTLSCEQNLNHDAMYWYRQDPGQGLRLIYYSQIVNDFQKGDIAEGYSVSREKKESFPLTVTSAQKNPTAFYLCASSTKQYTGELFFGEGSRLTVL.

The chain carries TRBV7-6 and TRBJ2-7, with D hard to call. The CDR3 is 13 residues long. V shed 1 base and J shed 3 bases, with 7 bases lying between them. CDR1 and CDR2 (germline): SGHVS, FNYEAQ. CDR3 coding DNA: TGTGCCAGCAGCTTAGGTGGCATCTACGAGCAGTACTTC. Translation: CASSLGGIYEQYF.

This sequence joins TRBV28 and TRBJ1-2, with D maybe TRBD1 (6 bases). This CDR3 is 17 amino acids long. CDR1 and CDR2 (germline): MDHEN, SYDVKM. Trimming left V 6 bases short and J 8 bases short, with 28 bases between. Here the CDR3 DNA reads TGTGCCAGCAGCCAGTGGGGGGCGAGGGCCTTCGGGCGGGGCTACACCTTC. It yields the protein CASSQWGARAFGRGYTF.

The V call is TRBV5-1, the J call TRBJ2-5, with 11 bases that match TRBD2. V was clipped by 9 bases and J by 3 bases; unmatched bases: 10. The germline V gene has CDR1 SGHRS and CDR2 YFSETQ. The CDR3 runs to 15 residues. The CDR3 DNA is TGCGCCACCAGACCCCCGGGACTAGCGGAAGAGACCCAGTACTTC. Its protein is CATRPPGLAEETQYF. Full variable domain (remainder filled in from reference TRBV5-1 and TRBJ2-5): KAGVTQTPRYLIKTRGQQVTLSCSPISGHRSVSWYQQTPGQGLQFLFEYFSETQRNKGNFPGRFSGRQFSNSRSEMNVSTLELGDSALYLCATRPPGLAEETQYFGPGTRLLVL.

This clone was detected only once. The V call is TRBV29-1, the J call TRBJ1-1; D uncertain. The ends were cut back, 2 bases at V and 1 base at J, with 8 bases in the middle. The CDR3 is 13 residues long. Germline CDR1 and CDR2: SQVTM and ANQGSEA. The CDR3 DNA reads as TGCAGCGTTGAAAGGGTACAGAACACTGAAGCTTTCTTT. Encoded protein: CSVERVQNTEAFF.

The genes are TRBV4-2 and TRBJ2-1; 12 bases agree with TRBD1. This CDR3 has 19 residues. The V and J ends lost 4 bases and 6 bases, in that order; junction bases with no gene match: 16. Germline V gene lookup returns CDR1 LGHNA and CDR2 YNFKEQ. The CDR3 reads CASSPLGQGASSMLNEQFF. In DNA, the CDR3 is TGTGCCAGCAGCCCTCTGGGACAGGGGGCATCTTCAATGCTCAATGAGCAGTTCTTC.

The chain links TRBV7-2 to TRBJ2-2; no reliable D call. The V end was cut by 2 bases, the J end by 6 bases, with 4 bases between. The V gene's germline CDR1 is SGHTA and CDR2 FQGNSA. CDR3 length: 12 residues. CDR3 sequence (DNA): TGTGCCAGCAGCTTATCGGCCGGGGAGCTGTTTTTT. Translated, it gives CASSLSAGELFF.

This chain uses TRBV14 with TRBJ2-7; 7 bases map to TRBD1. The CDR3 runs 14 residues. Trimming removed 3 bases from V and 0 bases from J; junction bases left unmatched: 2. CDR1 and CDR2 from the germline V gene are SGHDN and FVKESK. CDR3 in amino acids: CASSQRQGSYEQYF. CDR3 in DNA: TGTGCCAGCAGCCAGAGACAGGGCTCCTACGAGCAGTACTTC.

The chain employs TRBV6-5 and TRBJ1-2; 9 bases line up with TRBD1. After removal of 4 bases from V and 8 bases from J, the junction contained 11 bases not matched to a gene. Germline CDR1 MNHEY, CDR2 SVGAGI. This CDR3 is 15 amino acids long. The CDR3, as DNA: TGTGCCAGCAGTTCGCGGGAACAGGGGGCTGGCGGCTACACCTTC. Its translation: CASSSREQGAGGYTF.

This rearrangement joins TRBV7-8 to TRBJ1-4; the D gene is possibly TRBD1 (5 bases). V lost 2 bases and J 2 bases, leaving 15 bases between the germline ends. Germline V gene sequence: CDR1 SGHVS, CDR2 FQNEAQ. This CDR3 contains 17 residues. The CDR3 DNA sequence: TGTGCCAGCAGCTTAAGCAGGGTTCCGGGGACTAATGAAAAACTGTTTTTT. Amino acid sequence: CASSLSRVPGTNEKLFF.

The chain has TRBV11-2 and TRBJ2-2; no firm D call. V lost 5 bases and J 2 bases, leaving 15 bases between the germline ends. The CDR3 is 16 amino acids. Germline CDR1 SGHAT, CDR2 FQNNGV. This CDR3 is CASSLPGRLNTGELFF. In nucleotides, the CDR3 is TGTGCCAGCAGCCTTCCTGGCAGGCTAAACACCGGGGAGCTGTTTTTT. Supplemented by reference TRBV11-2 and TRBJ2-2, the full variable domain reads EAGVAQSPRYKIIEKRQSVAFWCNPISGHATLYWYQQILGQGPKLLIQFQNNGVVDDSQLPKDRFSAERLKGVDSTLKIQPAKLEDSAVYLCASSLPGRLNTGELFFGEGSRLTVL.

The CDR3 loop reads CSVVDGSNQPQHF. The DNA of the CDR3 is TGCAGCGTCGTCGACGGAAGCAATCAGCCCCAGCATTTT. The chain has TRBV29-1 and TRBJ1-5; D unresolved. This CDR3 region has 13 residues. Trimming took off 6 bases at V and 1 base at J, with 10 bases between the two ends. From germline, CDR1 is SQVTM and CDR2 ANQGSEA.

The chain joins TRBV5-1 to TRBJ2-2; no definite D call. The CDR3 covers 14 residues. Germline V gives CDR1 SGHRS, CDR2 YFSETQ. The ends were cut back, 4 bases at V and 7 bases at J, with 14 bases in the middle. The CDR3 coding sequence is TGCGCCAGCAGCCTTGGGTGGTTAGGCGGGGAGCTGTTTTTT. This codes for CASSLGWLGGELFF.

V and J are TRBV2 and TRBJ1-2; D uncertain. V shed 7 bases and J shed 4 bases, with 16 bases lying between them. The length of the CDR3 is 14 residues. Looked up from germline, CDR1 is SNHLY and CDR2 is FYNNEI. The CDR3: CASTIRVSSYGYTF. The CDR3 nucleotides are TGTGCCAGCACTATAAGGGTCTCCTCCTATGGCTACACCTTC.

The V gene is TRBV6-5, the J gene TRBJ1-1, with a tentative D call TRBD1 (5 bases). The CDR3 is made up of 14 amino acids. Between the trimmed V and J ends, which lost 6 bases and 6 bases, there was a span of 17 bases. Germline V gene sequence: CDR1 MNHEY, CDR2 SVGAGI. CDR3 region: CASSPTPGTAEAFF. The DNA of the CDR3 is TGTGCCAGCAGCCCAACTCCGGGGACCGCTGAAGCTTTCTTT.

This clone was detected only once. The V call is TRBV11-3, the J call TRBJ1-1; no firm D call. The CDR3 contains 13 residues. The V end was cut by 6 bases, the J end by 0 bases, with 8 bases between. Germline assignment: CDR1 SGHNT and CDR2 YENEEA. CDR3 region: CASSLNVNTEAFF. CDR3 DNA sequence: TGTGCCAGCAGTCTGAATGTGAACACTGAAGCTTTCTTT.

The chain recombines TRBV10-1 with TRBJ1-5; D gene uncertain. The germline gives CDR1 WNHNN, CDR2 SYGVQD (reference sequence). V was pared by 4 bases and J by 4 bases, with 8 bases between. The CDR3 covers 13 residues. The CDR3 here is CASSGGQNQPQHF. The CDR3 nucleotides read TGCGCCAGCAGTGGTGGGCAAAATCAGCCCCAGCATTTT.

The chain is built from TRBV15 and TRBJ2-7; TRBD2 agrees at 10 bases. Germline V gene data show CDR1 as LNHNV and CDR2 as YYDKDF (reference sequence). Trimming took 5 bases from V and 5 from J; bases not matched to a gene: 15. CDR3 length: 17 amino acids. This CDR3 is CATSRALAGVGLDEQYF. The CDR3 region has the DNA TGTGCCACCAGCCGGGCGCTAGCGGGGGTAGGCTTGGACGAGCAGTACTTC.

The chain has TRBV9 and TRBJ2-1, with 9 positions matching TRBD2. This CDR3 has 15 amino acids. V shed 0 bases, J shed 4 bases, and the junction held 2 bases outside the gene matches. CDR1 and CDR2 from the germline V gene are SGDLS and YYNGEE. CDR3 DNA: TGTGCCAGCAGCGTAGGCGGGAGGGAGTACAATGAGCAGTTCTTC. It specifies CASSVGGREYNEQFF.

V and J are TRBV14 and TRBJ2-7, with unresolved D. From germline, CDR1 is SGHDN and CDR2 FVKESK. CDR3 length: 11 amino acids. V lost 1 base and J lost 4, with 2 bases in between. Here the CDR3 reads CASSQGYEQYF. The CDR3 DNA reads TGTGCCAGCAGCCAAGGGTACGAGCAGTACTTC.

The chain recombines TRBV7-9 with TRBJ2-1; TRBD2 matches 11 bases. The V gene's germline CDR1 is SEHNR and CDR2 FQNEAQ (reference sequence). The CDR3 is 16 residues long. The junction had 8 bases not matched to a gene; V was cut back by 3 bases and J by 7 bases. The CDR3, as DNA: TGTGCCAGCAGCTTGACTACTAGCGGGAGAGGGAATGAGCAGTTCTTC. Protein sequence: CASSLTTSGRGNEQFF.

The chain recombines TRBV7-3 with TRBJ2-1, with 11 bases aligning to TRBD2. Germline CDR1 is SGHTA and CDR2 is FQGTGA. After removal of 3 bases from V and 4 bases from J, the junction contained 2 bases not matched to a gene. The CDR3 has 15 amino acids. CDR3 sequence (DNA): TGTGCCAGCAGCTTTAGCGGGGGGGTTTACAATGAGCAGTTCTTC. It translates to CASSFSGGVYNEQFF.

V gene TRBV19 combines with J gene TRBJ1-6; D possibly corresponds to TRBD1 (6 bases). Looked up from germline, CDR1 is LNHDA and CDR2 is SQIVND (reference sequence). The CDR3 has 15 residues. Trimming took off 4 bases at V and 7 bases at J, with 14 bases between the two ends. This CDR3 reads CASSTQQGRNSPLHF. The CDR3 DNA sequence: TGTGCCAGTAGTACACAGCAGGGGAGGAATTCACCCCTCCACTTT.

J is TRBJ2-3 and V is TRBV29-1; D perhaps matches TRBD1 (6 bases). This CDR3 is built from 12 residues. Germline CDR1 is SQVTM and CDR2 is ANQGSEA. V was trimmed by 7 bases and J by 0 bases, leaving 8 bases between them. CDR3 coding DNA: TGCAGCGGGACAGCTAGCACAGATACGCAGTATTTT. Translation: CSGTASTDTQYF.